The TCR beta chain described here comes from a study of T cells in Graves' hyperthyroidism and ophthalmopathy. Study-wide context: Peripheral blood was acquired at first diagnosis, ahead of any therapy whatsoever.

Using RNA transcripts as the source, TCR beta CDR3 regions were amplified. RT-PCR in the first round (using the HTBI primer set) targeted the TCR CDR3. TCRdb reprocessed the multiplex PCR reads via MiXCR and lists one record per CDR3 protein. The sample contains 270,000 or so distinct CDR3 sequences, 20% to 25% of which appear only once. Germline V gene lookup returns CDR1 LNHDA and CDR2 SQIVND (reference sequence). The CDR3 spans 15 residues. Between the trimmed V and J ends, which lost 4 bases and 4 bases, there was a span of 14 bases. This clonotype was observed at least ten times. The study left out patients who had uncontrolled infection, other autoimmune disease, pregnancy or lactation.

The V call is TRBV19, the J call TRBJ1-5; the D is unclear. Sequencing was done on a sample of blood. The clonotype comes from a man aged 40-50 years with Graves' hyperthyroidism that later progressed to Graves' ophthalmopathy. CDR3 bases: TGTGCCAGTAGTAGCCCGGGTAGGACGAATCAGCCCCAGCATTTT. It is translated as CASSSPGRTNQPQHF. The complete variable domain, with remaining parts taken from reference TRBV19 and TRBJ1-5, reads DGGITQSPKYLFRKEGQNVTLSCEQNLNHDAMYWYRQDPGQGLRLIYYSQIVNDFQKGDIAEGYSVSREKKESFPLTVTSAQKNPTAFYLCASSSPGRTNQPQHFGDGTRLSIL.